The rows below give T cell receptor beta chains drawn from one sample of a study of technical replicates of blood from a few donors. Sequencing used immunoSEQ multiplex PCR; TCRdb keeps in-frame clones, though not all of them. The table includes roughly 76,000 clones, 85% to 95% detected once. Sequencing input: T cells isolated from PBMCs. These receptors were taken from a human donor in good health. Both conserved end residues are part of each CDR3. D genes are given only for firm matches. Size tells how often a clone was seen (once, few, many) or the class of an expanded clone, and some rows leave it out.

-	16	TRBV10-1	once	TRBJ1-1	CASSVSASPGNTEAFF	TGCGCCAGCAGTGTCTCAGCGAGCCCCGGGAACACTGAAGCTTTCTTT
-	11	TRBV19	-	TRBJ2-7	CASRGGNEQYF	TGTGCCAGTAGAGGGGGAAACGAGCAGTACTTC
-	13	TRBV10-3	-	TRBJ2-1	CAISEEAYNEQFF	TGTGCCATCAGTGAGGAGGCCTACAATGAGCAGTTCTTC
-	21	TRBV2	-	TRBJ2-5	CASSVRPSGFTPAASEETQYF	TGTGCCAGCAGTGTTCGTCCCTCGGGCTTTACCCCAGCGGCGTCAGAAGAGACCCAGTACTTC
-	15	TRBV30	-	TRBJ1-1	CAWSRGDRRNTEAFF	TGTGCCTGGAGTCGGGGCGACAGGCGGAACACTGAAGCTTTCTTT
-	15	TRBV7-3	-	TRBJ2-2	CASSTRAGWGGELFF	TGTGCCAGCAGCACCCGAGCAGGGTGGGGCGGGGAGCTGTTTTTT
TRBD1	16	TRBV10-3	-	TRBJ2-7	CAISEGGTGTGYEQYF	TGTGCCATCAGTGAGGGGGGGACTGGGACAGGGTACGAGCAGTACTTC
TRBD2	19	TRBV4-1	-	TRBJ2-1	CASSQVDGQTSGSYNEQFF	TGCGCCAGCAGCCAAGTCGACGGGCAGACTAGCGGGTCCTACAATGAGCAGTTCTTC
-	11	TRBV30	-	TRBJ1-6	CAWGDLDRLHF	TGTGCCTGGGGGGACCTAGACAGGCTCCACTTT
-	17	TRBV7-8	-	TRBJ2-7	CASSFHWGPFGVYEQYF	TGTGCCAGCAGCTTCCACTGGGGGCCCTTCGGGGTCTACGAGCAGTACTTC
TRBD2	16	TRBV6-1	-	TRBJ2-7	CASSERSGREGYEQYF	TGTGCCAGCAGTGAGCGTAGCGGGAGGGAGGGCTACGAGCAGTACTTC
-	14	TRBV4-1	-	TRBJ1-1	CASSHNFGVTEAFF	TGCGCCAGCAGTCATAACTTCGGGGTAACTGAAGCTTTCTTT
-	15	TRBV5-5	once	TRBJ2-5	CASSLGLGAGETQYF	TGTGCCAGCAGCTTGGGCTTGGGAGCCGGGGAGACCCAGTACTTC
-	17	TRBV19	-	TRBJ2-3	CATQIHGGGGGTDTQYF	TGTGCCACCCAAATACATGGGGGCGGTGGGGGCACAGATACGCAGTATTTT
-	15	TRBV5-1	-	TRBJ1-5	CASSLSGLSNQPQHF	TGCGCCAGCAGCTTGTCAGGGCTTAGCAATCAGCCCCAGCATTTT
TRBD1	14	TRBV30	-	TRBJ2-7	CAWSGWTGPYEQYF	TGTGCCTGGAGCGGTTGGACAGGGCCCTACGAGCAGTACTTC
TRBD2	22	TRBV28	-	TRBJ2-3	CASSFPPSPAMGSGRAEDTQYF	TGTGCCAGCAGTTTTCCTCCAAGCCCAGCGATGGGTAGCGGGAGGGCTGAAGATACGCAGTATTTT
TRBD1	15	TRBV5-6	-	TRBJ2-5	CASSFSGQGAETQYF	TGTGCCAGCAGCTTTTCGGGACAGGGGGCTGAGACCCAGTACTTC
-	11	TRBV20-1	-	TRBJ1-2	CSALDSYGYTF	TGCAGTGCTCTTGACAGCTATGGCTACACCTTC
TRBD1	15	TRBV9	-	TRBJ1-4	CASSVGGDREEKLFF	TGTGCCAGCAGCGTAGGTGGGGACAGGGAGGAAAAACTGTTTTTT
-	15	TRBV28	-	TRBJ1-1	CASSLQVGLSAEAFF	TGTGCCAGCAGTTTACAGGTGGGGCTGAGTGCTGAAGCTTTCTTT
TRBD2	14	TRBV5-1	-	TRBJ2-4	CASSFRLAGAIQYF	TGCGCCAGCAGCTTTCGACTAGCGGGTGCCATTCAGTACTTC
-	18	TRBV7-9	-	TRBJ1-5	CASSLERGEGRRHQPQHF	TGTGCCAGCAGCTTAGAACGGGGGGAGGGCAGGAGGCATCAGCCCCAGCATTTT
-	13	TRBV7-2	once	TRBJ1-1	CASSFIRSTEAFF	TGTGCCAGCAGCTTCATACGGAGCACTGAAGCTTTCTTT
-	11	TRBV11-2	-	TRBJ1-1	CASLPQGKAFF	TGTGCCAGCCTCCCTCAGGGGAAAGCTTTCTTT
TRBD1	15	TRBV11-3	once	TRBJ2-7	CASRGRDRSSYEQYF	TGTGCCAGCAGGGGAAGGGACAGGAGCTCCTACGAGCAGTACTTC
-	13	TRBV19	-	TRBJ1-5	CASSFGVSQPQHF	TGTGCCAGTAGTTTCGGGGTATCGCAGCCCCAGCATTTT
TRBD1	17	TRBV7-9	-	TRBJ2-1	CASRDHPPGQGGHEQFF	TGTGCCAGCAGGGACCATCCACCGGGACAGGGGGGGCATGAGCAGTTCTTC
-	13	TRBV18	-	TRBJ1-1	CASSPLQGTEAFF	TGTGCCAGCTCACCACTACAGGGCACTGAAGCTTTCTTT
-	16	TRBV7-2	-	TRBJ2-7	CASSLVAAGGPYEQYF	TGTGCCAGCAGCTTAGTCGCCGCGGGCGGTCCCTACGAGCAGTACTTC
-	15	TRBV15	-	TRBJ2-1	CATSRDQGLPNEQFF	TGTGCCACCAGCAGAGATCAAGGACTCCCGAATGAGCAGTTCTTC
-	15	TRBV4-1	-	TRBJ1-2	CASSQERSSRNGYTF	TGCGCCAGCAGCCAAGAACGTAGCTCAAGGAATGGCTACACCTTC
-	12	TRBV5-1	-	TRBJ1-1	CASSLEGSEAFF	TGCGCCAGCAGCTTGGAGGGGTCTGAAGCTTTCTTT
TRBD1	15	TRBV6-1	-	TRBJ2-7	CASSDMGQGIGEQYF	TGTGCCAGCAGTGATATGGGACAGGGGATAGGCGAGCAGTACTTC
-	15	TRBV29-1	-	TRBJ2-2	CSASGPSLVAGELFF	TGCAGCGCGAGCGGGCCCAGCCTCGTCGCCGGGGAGCTGTTTTTT
TRBD2	17	TRBV19	-	TRBJ2-7	CASSAHGGLAGLNEQYF	TGTGCCAGTAGTGCGCACGGGGGACTAGCGGGGCTAAACGAGCAGTACTTC
-	14	TRBV18	-	TRBJ1-1	CASSPQGEEGEAFF	TGTGCCAGCTCACCGCAGGGAGAGGAGGGTGAAGCTTTCTTT
-	13	TRBV7-9	-	TRBJ1-3	CASNPEARNTIYF	TGTGCCAGCAACCCGGAGGCTAGAAACACCATATATTTT
-	13	TRBV7-3	-	TRBJ2-7	CASSLGQDYEQYF	TGTGCCAGCAGCTTGGGGCAGGACTACGAGCAGTACTTC
-	14	TRBV2	-	TRBJ2-3	CAGTRDFSTDTQYF	TGTGCCGGAACCCGGGACTTCAGCACAGATACGCAGTATTTT
-	13	TRBV6-4	-	TRBJ2-5	CASSETGWETQYF	TGTGCCAGCAGTGAGACGGGTTGGGAGACCCAGTACTTC